The clone carrying this TCR beta chain was seen more than once but under ten times. Its target is unknown. Blood cells were analyzed directly, without culture or expansion. The data were taken from a study of neoadjuvant anti-PD-1 for oral cavity cancer. Overall study results and limits: Higher pretreatment Treg/Th17 ratios tracked higher pretreatment blood clonality.

Germline V lookup: CDR1 DFQATT, CDR2 SNEGSKA (reference sequence). Trimming took 7 bases from V and 6 from J, leaving 12 bases between them. The CDR3 length is 11 residues. Most PBMC samples had about 520 ng input DNA in six replicates. The method was immunoSEQ multiplex PCR; TCRdb's version includes in-frame clones alone and lacks a portion of them. The data contain about 15,000 clones, about 61% of them singletons. This clonotype was obtained from a person aged 40 to 85 with oral cavity squamous cell carcinoma. The sequenced sample was PBMCs, obtained before nivolumab (anti-PD-1) treatment. The chain uses TRBV20-1 and TRBJ1-2, with D perhaps matching TRBD1 (5 bases). CDR3 sequence: CSGDPRNGYTF. The CDR3 DNA reads TGCAGTGGGGACCCGCGCAATGGCTACACCTTC.